The sequence of this TCR beta chain was determined in a study of cytomegalovirus exposure and HLA in healthy donors. Profiled with immunoSEQ multiplex PCR; TCRdb holds only in-frame clones, not every one. Among hundreds of thousands of clones listed, over 65% were seen once. CDR1 SQVTM and CDR2 ANQGSEA come from the germline V gene. The length of the CDR3 is 15 residues. Trimming left V 3 bases short and J 3 bases short, with 17 bases between. The chain couples TRBV29-1 to TRBJ1-2, with D possibly being TRBD1 (5 bases). The sequence was obtained from a woman aged 18-29 years in good health and CMV-seronegative. The specimen sequenced was PBMCs. As DNA, the CDR3 is TGCAGCGTTGATTTATTGGGGGACCGGGACTATGGCTACACCTTC. Translated, it gives CSVDLLGDRDYGYTF.